The present T cell receptor beta chain was sequenced within a study of PD-1 blockade in classical Hodgkin lymphoma. Whole-study results and caveats: A reduction in baseline TCR diversity was reportedly seen in newly diagnosed patients relative to healthy donors.

This clone was counted only a few times. What it binds is not known. V lost 5 bases and J 6 bases, leaving 17 bases between the germline ends. CDR3 size: 15 residues. Germline V gives CDR1 MDHEN, CDR2 SYDVKM. All patients experienced relapse after autologous stem cell transplantation, and brentuximab vedotin exposure was variable. Best response was recorded as complete response, partial response or progressive disease. Only in-frame clones appear in the TCRdb table, and some are missing; sequencing was by immunoSEQ multiplex PCR. Of about 13,000 clones listed, roughly 75% are singletons. The chain is built from TRBV28 and TRBJ1-5; D perhaps matches TRBD1 (6 bases). This sequence was found in a human donor with classical Hodgkin lymphoma. Sequencing was performed on peripheral blood mononuclear cells (PBMCs), taken at baseline. CDR3 in amino acids: CASSPQGPFGQPQHF. Here the CDR3 DNA reads TGTGCCAGCAGTCCCCAGGGGCCTTTCGGTCAGCCCCAGCATTTT. Looking up the rest from reference TRBV28 and TRBJ1-5 gives the full variable domain: DVKVTQSSRYLVKRTGEKVFLECVQDMDHENMFWYRQDPGLGLRLIYFSYDVKMKEKGDIPEGYSVSREKKERFSLILESASTNQTSMYLCASSPQGPFGQPQHFGDGTRLSIL.